A single sample is the source of the 30 T cell receptor beta chains below, sequenced in a study of T cells in Graves' hyperthyroidism and ophthalmopathy. RNA transcripts provided the source from which TCR beta CDR3 regions were amplified. RT-PCR in the first round (using the HTBI primer set) targeted the TCR CDR3. Each CDR3 protein gets one entry after TCRdb re-called the multiplex PCR reads with MiXCR. Among about 770,000 distinct CDR3 sequences, 18% were seen once, and the ten largest hold approximately 15%. The sample comprised blood. The receptor set was obtained from a woman aged 50 to 60 with Graves' hyperthyroidism that later progressed to Graves' ophthalmopathy.

This clonotype has more than one count but fewer than ten. The chain uses TRBV6-5 and TRBJ1-2; a possible D gene is TRBD1 (5 bases). CDR3 length equals 14 residues. Germline CDR1 and CDR2: MNHEY and SVGAGI. Trimming shortened V by 0 bases and J by 8 bases, and 13 bases separated the two germline ends. The CDR3 is CASSYSRGLRGYTF. The CDR3 nucleotides are TGTGCCAGCAGTTACTCCCGGGGACTGCGGGGCTACACCTTC.

This clonotype came up a few times. V usage is TRBV7-2 and J usage is TRBJ1-5; 7 bases line up with TRBD1. Per germline, CDR1 SGHTA and CDR2 FQGNSA. The J segment lost 4 bases and the V segment lost 6 bases, leaving 6 bases of the junction unmatched. There are 14 residues in the CDR3. The CDR3 DNA reads TGTGCCAGCAGTTCCGACAGGGAGAATCAGCCCCAGCATTTT. Translation: CASSSDRENQPQHF.

The CDR3 coding sequence is TGTGCCAGCAGGGTGGACAGCCATCAGCCCCAGCATTTT. Protein sequence: CASRVDSHQPQHF. This rearrangement joins TRBV6-1 to TRBJ1-5; possibly TRBD1 for D (6 bases). CDR3 size: 13 residues. Germline loops: CDR1 MNHNS, CDR2 SASEGT. V was trimmed by 6 bases and J by 5 bases, leaving 11 bases between them.

This chain links TRBV6-1 with TRBJ1-4, with 9 bases lining up with TRBD1. V gave up 5 bases and J gave up 5 bases; unmatched junction bases: 9. CDR1 and CDR2 (germline): MNHNS, SASEGT. The CDR3 runs to 16 residues. The CDR3 reads CASSSPADRGNEKLFF. The CDR3 DNA follows: TGTGCCAGCAGTTCCCCCGCCGACAGGGGGAATGAAAAACTGTTTTTT.

The sample holds many counts of this clonotype. CDR3 nucleotide sequence: TGCGCCAGCAGTGCGTTCAGGGACTACGAGCAGTACTTC. Translated, it gives CASSAFRDYEQYF. This chain connects TRBV10-2 to TRBJ2-7; maybe TRBD1 (5 bases). The CDR3 is made up of 13 amino acids. CDR1 WSHSY and CDR2 SAAADI come from the germline V gene. V lost 4 bases, J lost 3 bases, and 10 bases lay in between.

For this clonotype: A read error may be the cause here, since a much bigger clone is one base away. This chain connects TRBV7-2 to TRBJ2-5, with 8 bases identical to TRBD2. Germline V gene lookup returns CDR1 SGHTA and CDR2 FQGNSA. This CDR3 comprises 15 residues. The CDR3 is CASSDPERGQEAQYF. CDR3 sequence (DNA): TGTGCCAGCAGCGACCCAGAGCGGGGGCAAGAGGCCCAGTACTTC.

This clonotype was seen repeatedly, ten times or more. The genes are TRBV3-1 and TRBJ1-2; perhaps TRBD1 as D (6 bases). Germline assignment: CDR1 LGHDT and CDR2 YNNKEL (reference sequence). V lost 2 bases to trimming and J lost 6 bases, with 16 bases between them. There are 15 residues in the CDR3. CDR3 in amino acids: CASSQNTGTGHGYTF. DNA of the CDR3: TGTGCCAGCAGCCAAAATACAGGGACGGGGCATGGCTACACCTTC.

The rearrangement uses TRBV28 and TRBJ2-5; D is perhaps TRBD2 (6 bases). The CDR3 loop spans 17 amino acids. Germline V gene data show CDR1 as MDHEN and CDR2 as SYDVKM. Trimming removed 5 bases from V and 5 bases from J, with 24 bases in between. CDR3 sequence reads: CASSLPGTRPPRETQYF. The CDR3 coding sequence is TGTGCCAGCAGTCTACCAGGGACTCGCCCCCCACGGGAGACCCAGTACTTC.

Ten or more counts support this clonotype. The J gene is TRBJ2-3, the V gene TRBV5-1, with 8 bases that match TRBD2. The trim removed 5 bases at V and 0 bases at J, leaving 5 bases unmatched. CDR1 and CDR2 from the germline V gene are SGHRS and YFSETQ. The CDR3 consists of 15 residues. This CDR3 reads CASRESGGSTDTQYF. The DNA of the CDR3 is TGCGCCAGCAGGGAAAGCGGGGGTAGCACAGATACGCAGTATTTT.

This clonotype was counted only a few times. The CDR3 is CASIPGYDYGYTF. CDR3 DNA sequence: TGTGCCAGCATCCCGGGATACGACTATGGCTACACCTTC. The chain employs TRBV6-1 and TRBJ1-2, with D hard to call. V was pared by 7 bases and J by 3 bases, with 12 bases between. The CDR3 runs 13 residues. Germline V gene sequence: CDR1 MNHNS, CDR2 SASEGT.

The sample holds many counts of this clonotype. The rearrangement joins TRBV3-1 to TRBJ1-2; the D gene is possibly TRBD1 (6 bases). This CDR3 has 14 residues. The germline gives CDR1 LGHDT, CDR2 YNNKEL (reference sequence). Trimming took 3 bases from V and 8 from J, leaving 16 bases between them. The DNA of the CDR3 is TGTGCCAGCAGCCAGCCGGGAGGGGGTGGAGGCTACACCTTC. Encoded protein: CASSQPGGGGGYTF.

V and J are TRBV4-1 and TRBJ2-3; TRBD2 agrees at 13 bases. Germline CDR1 reads MGHRA; CDR2 reads YSYEKL. V gave up 4 bases and J gave up 4 bases; unmatched junction bases: 5. This CDR3 has 16 amino acids. As DNA, the CDR3 is TGCGCCAGCAGCCGAGGGACTAGCGGGGTGGCAGATACGCAGTATTTT. Amino acid sequence: CASSRGTSGVADTQYF.

The chain links TRBV6-1 to TRBJ2-7; possible D gene TRBD2, 7 bases. Per the germline V gene, CDR1 is MNHNS and CDR2 is SASEGT. The germline V and J ends were trimmed by 10 bases and 5 bases, with 18 bases remaining between them. The CDR3 is made up of 13 amino acids. The CDR3 nucleotides are TGTGCCATCCAGAGGGGGGGCCGCGACGAGCAGTACTTC. It translates to CAIQRGGRDEQYF.

This clonotype was seen many times. The gene calls are TRBV6-2 or TRBV6-3 and TRBJ1-1; D not resolved. Trimming left V 7 bases short and J 1 base short, with 7 bases between. Germline V gives CDR1 MNHEY, CDR2 SVGEGT. This CDR3 comprises 12 residues. CDR3 sequence (DNA): TGTGCCAGCATCTCAGGGAACACTGAAGCTTTCTTT. Protein: CASISGNTEAFF.

The chain employs TRBV11-2 and TRBJ2-1, with 11 bases identical to TRBD2. Germline V gene sequence: CDR1 SGHAT, CDR2 FQNNGV. With V trimmed by 0 bases and J by 8 bases, 3 bases remained unmatched. This CDR3 contains 15 residues. The CDR3 nucleotides are TGTGCCAGCAGCTTAGAACTAGCGGGAGTTCATGAGCAGTTCTTC. Residues: CASSLELAGVHEQFF.

This clonotype has only a few counts. V gene TRBV3-1 combines with J gene TRBJ2-7; 9 positions match TRBD1. CDR1 and CDR2 from the germline V gene are LGHDT and YNNKEL (reference sequence). The length of the CDR3 is 15 residues. The ends lost 2 bases at V and 6 bases at J; junction bases unmatched: 8. CDR3 residues: CASSQLGQGAREQYF. CDR3 coding DNA: TGTGCCAGCAGCCAATTGGGACAGGGAGCTCGCGAGCAGTACTTC.

The chain is built from TRBV7-9 and TRBJ2-2; D call uncertain. Trimming took off 5 bases at V and 0 bases at J, with 10 bases between the two ends. Germline values: CDR1 SEHNR, CDR2 FQNEAQ (reference sequence). The CDR3 covers 15 residues. The chain's CDR3 is CASSPPLSNTGELFF. The CDR3 DNA reads as TGTGCCAGCAGCCCTCCGCTGTCGAACACCGGGGAGCTGTTTTTT.

Only a few counts were recorded for this clonotype. The CDR3 DNA follows: TGTGCCAGCAGCTTAGTCTCGGGCAACAAGAATGAAAAACTGTTTTTT. It translates to CASSLVSGNKNEKLFF. The rearrangement joins TRBV7-9 to TRBJ1-4; no reliable D call. The V and J ends lost 1 base and 5 bases respectively, with 14 bases between them. Per the germline V gene, CDR1 is SEHNR and CDR2 is FQNEAQ (reference sequence). The CDR3 totals 16 residues.

The gene calls are TRBV6-5 and TRBJ1-1; no clear D gene. Germline V gene lookup returns CDR1 MNHEY and CDR2 SVGAGI. This CDR3 has 15 amino acids. V was clipped by 2 bases and J by 1 base, with 11 bases between them. CDR3 nucleotides: TGTGCCAGCAGTTACCCCCCGGGATCGAACACTGAAGCTTTCTTT. Protein sequence: CASSYPPGSNTEAFF.

This clonotype was detected only a few times. CDR3: CASSDGTGSGNQPQHF. The CDR3, as DNA: TGTGCCAGCAGTGATGGGACAGGGAGTGGAAATCAGCCCCAGCATTTT. The chain is built from TRBV6-1 and TRBJ1-5; 9 nucleotides line up with TRBD1. Germline V CDR1 and CDR2: MNHNS, SASEGT. V gave up 3 bases and J gave up 4 bases; unmatched junction bases: 7. The CDR3 runs to 16 residues.

The sample holds many counts of this clonotype. The gene calls are TRBV20-1 and TRBJ2-3; D gene unclear. CDR1 and CDR2 from the germline V gene are DFQATT and SNEGSKA (reference sequence). V was cut by 2 bases and J by 0 bases, with 9 bases left in between. The CDR3 loop spans 14 amino acids. The CDR3 coding sequence is TGCAGTGCTAGACAGTATTCTAGCACAGATACGCAGTATTTT. Amino acid sequence: CSARQYSSTDTQYF.

This clonotype was seen ten or more times. The chain is built from TRBV5-4 and TRBJ2-5; tentative D call: TRBD1 (5 bases). V was trimmed by 0 bases and J by 6 bases, leaving 9 bases between them. Per the germline V gene, CDR1 is SGHNT and CDR2 is YYREEE (reference sequence). This CDR3 spans 13 amino acids. CDR3 DNA: TGTGCCAGCAGCTTGGAAGGGGTGAAGACCCAGTACTTC. Its translation is CASSLEGVKTQYF.

This chain links TRBV5-1 with TRBJ1-1, with D hard to call. The V end lost 4 bases, the J end lost 0 bases, and 13 bases lay between the germline ends. Germline-derived CDR1 and CDR2 are SGHRS and YFSETQ. The CDR3 covers 15 residues. The CDR3 bases are TGCGCCAGCAGCGTGTCGCTGGGCATGAACACTGAAGCTTTCTTT. Its translation: CASSVSLGMNTEAFF.

This clonotype has a count of ten or more. This chain connects TRBV7-9 to TRBJ1-5; D uncertain. This CDR3 has 13 amino acids. Germline CDR1 and CDR2: SEHNR and FQNEAQ (reference sequence). V lost 3 bases and J lost 3, with 6 bases in between. The CDR3 DNA is TGTGCCAGCAGCTTTACCTTCAATCAGCCCCAGCATTTT. Protein product: CASSFTFNQPQHF.

This clonotype has more than one count but fewer than ten. The chain couples TRBV6-1 to TRBJ1-6; 9 bases are shared with TRBD1. The CDR3 extends over 16 amino acids. V lost 3 bases, J lost 9 bases, and 9 bases stayed unmatched. The germline V gene encodes CDR1 MNHNS and CDR2 SASEGT. DNA of the CDR3: TGTGCCAGCAGTGACCTGGACAGGGGTTTGGGTTCACCCCTCCACTTT. Translating it yields CASSDLDRGLGSPLHF.

The table lists this clonotype with many counts. Here the CDR3 reads CASSLTGTNSPLHF. The CDR3 DNA reads TGTGCCAGCAGCTTGACAGGGACTAATTCACCCCTCCACTTT. The rearrangement joins TRBV11-1 to TRBJ1-6; 7 bases are shared with TRBD1. This CDR3 has 14 amino acids. Losses at the gene ends were 3 bases for V and 6 bases for J; bases not matched to a gene: 2. CDR1 and CDR2 (germline): SGHAT, FQDESV (reference sequence).

The sample holds many counts of this clonotype. The rearrangement links TRBV3-1 to TRBJ2-2; 7 bases match TRBD2. The CDR3 is 15 residues long. V lost 1 base, J lost 8 bases, and 7 bases stayed unmatched. Germline CDR1 reads LGHDT; CDR2 reads YNNKEL (reference sequence). The CDR3 loop is CASSQGGGGLGELFF. The CDR3, as DNA: TGTGCCAGCAGCCAAGGCGGGGGAGGATTGGGGGAGCTGTTTTTT.

This clonotype was observed a few times. CDR3 loop: CASSQGWFASQETQYF. The CDR3 coding sequence is TGCGCCAGCAGCCAAGGGTGGTTCGCTTCGCAAGAGACCCAGTACTTC. The chain employs TRBV4-1 and TRBJ2-5; D not resolved. CDR3 length: 16 residues. Germline assignment: CDR1 MGHRA and CDR2 YSYEKL. Between the trimmed V and J ends, which lost 1 base and 2 bases, there was a span of 14 bases.

On this clonotype itself: A much larger clone sits a single nucleotide away, making a read error possible. The CDR3 region has the DNA TGTGCCAGCAGCCCTGGGAGGCAGTATAGCTACACCTTC. Its translation: CASSPGRQYSYTF. V is TRBV12-3 or TRBV12-4 and J is TRBJ1-2; D is uncertain. V shed 6 bases and J shed 9 bases, with 17 bases lying between them. CDR3 size: 13 residues.

There are a few counts of this clonotype. The V gene is TRBV6-2 or TRBV6-3, the J gene TRBJ1-1; D possibly corresponds to TRBD1 (5 bases). Germline V lookup: CDR1 MNHEY, CDR2 SVGEGT. The CDR3 runs to 17 residues. Trimming cost V 0 bases and J 3 bases, with 17 bases left between them. In DNA form, the CDR3 reads TGTGCCAGCAGTTACTCCACGGGACCCCCTCCCTACACTGAAGCTTTCTTT. Translating it yields CASSYSTGPPPYTEAFF.